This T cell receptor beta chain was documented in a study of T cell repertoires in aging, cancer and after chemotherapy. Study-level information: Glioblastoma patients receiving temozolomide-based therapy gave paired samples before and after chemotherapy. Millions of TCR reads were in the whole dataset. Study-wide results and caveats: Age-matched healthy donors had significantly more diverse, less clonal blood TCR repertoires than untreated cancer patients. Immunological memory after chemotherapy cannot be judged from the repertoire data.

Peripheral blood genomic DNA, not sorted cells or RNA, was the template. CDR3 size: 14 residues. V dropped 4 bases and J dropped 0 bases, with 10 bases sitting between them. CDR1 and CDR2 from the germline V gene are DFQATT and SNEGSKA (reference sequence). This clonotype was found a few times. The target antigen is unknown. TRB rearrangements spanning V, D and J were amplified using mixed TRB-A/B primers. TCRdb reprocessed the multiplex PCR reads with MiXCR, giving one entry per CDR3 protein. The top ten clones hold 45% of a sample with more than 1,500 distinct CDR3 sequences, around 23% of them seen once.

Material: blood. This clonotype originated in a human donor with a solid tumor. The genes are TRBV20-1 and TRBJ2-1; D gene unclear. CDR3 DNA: TGCAGTGCTATCCGTAGGAGCTCCTACAATGAGCAGTTCTTC. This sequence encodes CSAIRRSSYNEQFF.